The 32 T cell receptor beta chains below all came from one sample that was sequenced in a study of CD8+ T cells in alopecia areata. Specified treatment: oral pan-JAK inhibitor, 5-10 mg twice daily. The sequencing template was cDNA reverse transcribed from extracted RNA. Profiling relied on immunoSEQ multiplex PCR, and the TCRdb table lists in-frame clones only, not all of them. Here the sample spans more than 110,000 clones, about 56% being singletons. This specimen consisted of CD8+ T cells sorted from blood, obtained at week 4, from a patient treated with tofacitinib. The receptors derive from a human donor with alopecia areata.

The chain carries TRBV7-9 and TRBJ2-2, with 8 bases lining up with TRBD1. Germline loops: CDR1 SEHNR, CDR2 FQNEAQ (reference sequence). The CDR3 has 16 amino acids. V gave up 5 bases and J gave up 3 bases; unmatched junction bases: 8. The CDR3 sequence is CASSHRTGKDTGELFF. Here the CDR3 DNA reads TGTGCCAGCAGCCATCGGACAGGGAAGGACACCGGGGAGCTGTTTTTT.

This clone was seen only a few times. The chain combines TRBV7-9 with TRBJ1-1; D is unclear. The V gene lost 0 bases and the J gene lost 11 bases, with 13 bases spanning the gap. CDR3 length: 13 residues. Germline CDR1 SEHNR, CDR2 FQNEAQ (reference sequence). The CDR3 loop is CASSLATGVDAFF. The CDR3 region has the DNA TGTGCCAGCAGCTTAGCGACTGGGGTTGATGCTTTCTTT.

The V call is TRBV6-1, the J call TRBJ2-3, with unresolved D. The CDR3 extends over 14 amino acids. CDR1 is MNHNS, CDR2 SASEGT, per germline. Trimming removed 1 base from V and 4 bases from J, with 9 bases in between. The CDR3 loop reads CASSEVRQSDTQYF. The CDR3, as DNA: TGTGCCAGCAGTGAAGTGCGACAATCAGATACGCAGTATTTT.

The table lists this clone with a count of one. The genes are TRBV2 and TRBJ2-7; D is possibly TRBD1 or TRBD2 (5 bases each). The CDR3 consists of 12 residues. The V gene's germline CDR1 is SNHLY and CDR2 FYNNEI. V was cut by 11 bases and J by 0 bases, with 11 bases left in between. The CDR3 coding sequence is TGTGCCGGCCGGGACGACTCCTACGAGCAGTACTTC. Encoded protein: CAGRDDSYEQYF.

This clone has just one count. The chain is built from TRBV30 and TRBJ2-3; D gene uncertain. This CDR3 contains 13 residues. Germline lookup yields CDR1 GTSNPN and CDR2 SVGIG (reference sequence). The ends were cut back, 0 bases at V and 3 bases at J, with 7 bases in the middle. DNA of the CDR3: TGTGCCTGGAGTGTCGATAGGACAGATACGCAGTATTTT. This translates into CAWSVDRTDTQYF.

The CDR3 here is CASSLYEQYF. In DNA, the CDR3 is TGTGCCAGTAGTCTCTACGAGCAGTACTTC. The chain recombines TRBV19 with TRBJ2-7; D gene uncertain. V shed 5 bases and J shed 3 bases, with 2 bases lying between them. Germline V gene data show CDR1 as LNHDA and CDR2 as SQIVND (reference sequence). CDR3 length: 10 amino acids.

The chain couples TRBV7-9 to TRBJ1-6; D unclear. The CDR3 has 16 residues. Between the trimmed V and J ends, which lost 4 bases and 6 bases, there was a span of 16 bases. CDR1 and CDR2 from the germline V gene are SEHNR and FQNEAQ (reference sequence). The CDR3 region has the DNA TGTGCCAGCAGCTCTGACGAGCGGGAACCTAATTCACCCCTCCACTTT. This codes for CASSSDEREPNSPLHF. Supplemented by reference TRBV7-9 and TRBJ1-6, the full variable domain reads DTGVSQNPRHKITKRGQNVTFRCDPISEHNRLYWYRQTLGQGPEFLTYFQNEAQLEKSRLLSDRFSAERPKGSFSTLEIQRTEQGDSAMYLCASSSDEREPNSPLHFGNGTRLTVT.

The V gene is TRBV9, the J gene TRBJ2-7; D unclear. Between the trimmed V and J ends, which lost 0 bases and 0 bases, there was a span of 10 bases. CDR3 length: 15 residues. Germline V gives CDR1 SGDLS, CDR2 YYNGEE. The DNA of the CDR3 is TGTGCCAGCAGCGTAGCCGACACCAGCTCCTACGAGCAGTACTTC. This sequence encodes CASSVADTSSYEQYF.

This sequence joins TRBV30 and TRBJ1-2; D is unresolved. CDR1 is GTSNPN, CDR2 SVGIG, per germline (reference sequence). This CDR3 comprises 12 residues. Trimming pared 2 bases from V and 4 bases from J, leaving 8 bases between. CDR3 DNA sequence: TGTGCCTGGAGTTCCCAGGCCTATGGCTACACCTTC. Amino acids: CAWSSQAYGYTF.

This chain uses TRBV7-9 with TRBJ2-3; 7 nucleotides line up with TRBD1. Trimming removed 5 bases from V and 4 bases from J; junction bases left unmatched: 9. The CDR3 sequence is 15 residues long. Germline V CDR1 and CDR2: SEHNR, FQNEAQ (reference sequence). CDR3 bases: TGTGCCAGCAGCCCCTGGCGGCAGGGGGCAGATACGCAGTATTTT. This translates into CASSPWRQGADTQYF.

The J gene is TRBJ2-1, the V gene TRBV6-5; D possibly corresponds to TRBD2 (6 bases). This CDR3 contains 15 residues. Germline lookup yields CDR1 MNHEY and CDR2 SVGAGI. Trimming shortened V by 0 bases and J by 5 bases, and 11 bases separated the two germline ends. The CDR3 DNA follows: TGTGCCAGCAGTTACTCGATTAGCGGCCACAATGAGCAGTTCTTC. Amino acid sequence: CASSYSISGHNEQFF.

V is TRBV29-1 and J is TRBJ2-7; 14 bases fit TRBD2. Germline V gene sequence: CDR1 SQVTM, CDR2 ANQGSEA. V was clipped by 6 bases and J by 4 bases; unmatched bases: 11. This CDR3 is 16 amino acids long. The CDR3 loop is CSVANPGLAGAYEQYF. The DNA for the CDR3 is TGCAGCGTCGCCAACCCGGGACTAGCGGGGGCGTACGAGCAGTACTTC.

This chain uses TRBV9 with TRBJ2-2, with D uncertain. The CDR3 consists of 17 residues. With 0 bases removed from V and 0 bases from J, the gap between germline ends came to 12 bases. Per germline, CDR1 SGDLS and CDR2 YYNGEE. CDR3 residues: CASSVASLNANTGELFF. For the CDR3, the DNA is TGTGCCAGCAGCGTAGCGAGTCTAAACGCGAACACCGGGGAGCTGTTTTTT.

This clone was seen more than once but under ten times. V usage is TRBV5-6 and J usage is TRBJ2-7; a possible D gene is TRBD1 (5 bases). Germline lookup yields CDR1 SGHDT and CDR2 YYEEEE. Trimming shortened V by 4 bases and J by 0 bases, and 8 bases separated the two germline ends. The CDR3 runs to 13 residues. This chain's CDR3 is CASSRQYSYEQYF. DNA for the CDR3: TGTGCCAGCAGCAGACAGTACTCCTACGAGCAGTACTTC.

J is TRBJ1-2 and V is TRBV9; TRBD1 might be the D (5 bases). Looked up from germline, CDR1 is SGDLS and CDR2 is YYNGEE. CDR3 size: 13 residues. V was pared by 3 bases and J by 5 bases, with 11 bases between. The CDR3 nucleotides are TGTGCCAGCAGCGAAGGCGGGGGGTATGGCTACACCTTC. Translated, it gives CASSEGGGYGYTF.

J is TRBJ2-7 and V is TRBV30; TRBD1 aligns across 10 bases. The germline gives CDR1 GTSNPN, CDR2 SVGIG (reference sequence). The CDR3 is 13 residues long. The J segment lost 5 bases and the V segment lost 3 bases, leaving 4 bases of the junction unmatched. The CDR3 DNA follows: TGTGCCTGGAGCGCCGGGACAGGGGACGAGCAGTACTTC. This gives the protein CAWSAGTGDEQYF.

The CDR3, as DNA: TGTGCCTGGAGTACCGGGGCCGGGGAGCTGTTTTTT. Encoded protein: CAWSTGAGELFF. This sequence joins TRBV30 and TRBJ2-2, with a tentative D call TRBD2 (5 bases). V was trimmed by 2 bases and J by 6 bases, leaving 7 bases between them. CDR1 is GTSNPN and CDR2 is SVGIG in the germline V gene (reference sequence). The CDR3 sequence is 12 residues long.

For the CDR3, the DNA is TGTGCCAGCAGTTTTTTCGGGCAGAATAATTCACCCCTCCACTTT. Protein product: CASSFFGQNNSPLHF. J is TRBJ1-6 and V is TRBV27, with D hard to call. The V end lost 3 bases, the J end lost 5 bases, and 11 bases lay between the germline ends. Germline V gene data show CDR1 as MNHEY and CDR2 as SMNVEV (reference sequence). This CDR3 is built from 15 residues.

J is TRBJ1-1 and V is TRBV30, with 9 nucleotides matching TRBD1. CDR3 length: 15 residues. Germline CDR1 is GTSNPN and CDR2 is SVGIG (reference sequence). The V segment lost 3 bases and the J segment 3 bases; nucleotides outside the gene matches: 8. CDR3 region: CAWRIKQGADTEAFF. CDR3 coding DNA: TGTGCCTGGAGGATCAAACAGGGGGCGGACACTGAAGCTTTCTTT.

The chain carries TRBV7-9 and TRBJ2-3; 8 bases are shared with TRBD2. With V trimmed by 5 bases and J by 0 bases, 7 bases remained unmatched. Germline V gene data show CDR1 as SEHNR and CDR2 as FQNEAQ (reference sequence). CDR3 length equals 16 residues. CDR3 residues: CASSPQRGLSTDTQYF. The CDR3, as DNA: TGTGCCAGCAGCCCCCAGCGGGGGCTTAGCACAGATACGCAGTATTTT.

This clone has more than one count but fewer than ten. This sequence joins TRBV30 and TRBJ2-7, with TRBD1 identical over 7 bases. V gave up 3 bases and J gave up 3 bases; unmatched junction bases: 8. The germline V gene encodes CDR1 GTSNPN and CDR2 SVGIG (reference sequence). This CDR3 is built from 14 residues. The CDR3 DNA reads TGTGCCTGGAGCGGTCGCGGACAGGACTACGAGCAGTACTTC. Encoded protein: CAWSGRGQDYEQYF.

The V call is TRBV6-6, the J call TRBJ2-2; 9 nucleotides agree with TRBD1. The CDR3 extends over 12 amino acids. Germline V lookup: CDR1 MNHNY, CDR2 SVGAGI (reference sequence). With 5 bases clipped from V and 12 bases from J, the junction kept 4 bases outside the gene matches. As DNA, the CDR3 is TGTGCCAGCAGTGTCGGACAGGGGAAGCTGTTTTTT. The encoded protein is CASSVGQGKLFF.

The chain combines TRBV7-9 with TRBJ2-5; 13 positions match TRBD2. CDR3 size: 18 residues. Germline CDR1 reads SEHNR; CDR2 reads FQNEAQ (reference sequence). Trimming took 6 bases from V and 0 from J; bases not matched to a gene: 10. DNA for the CDR3: TGTGCCAGCAGTACAGGACTAGCGGGGGCCAAGTACCAAGAGACCCAGTACTTC. Encoded protein: CASSTGLAGAKYQETQYF.

The chain links TRBV6-5 to TRBJ1-6; D uncertain. The CDR3 has 15 amino acids. Trimming took off 0 bases at V and 8 bases at J, with 11 bases between the two ends. Germline-derived CDR1 and CDR2 are MNHEY and SVGAGI. CDR3 region: CASSYSKVYDSPLHF. The CDR3 coding sequence is TGTGCCAGCAGTTACTCGAAGGTTTATGATTCACCCCTCCACTTT.

The chain couples TRBV30 to TRBJ2-3; D uncertain. The CDR3 contains 15 residues. Germline lookup yields CDR1 GTSNPN and CDR2 SVGIG (reference sequence). Trimming stripped 3 bases from V and 4 bases from J, with 17 bases between. The CDR3 bases are TGTGCCTGGAGGAAATTAAGCTCTAATGCAGATACGCAGTATTTT. It codes for CAWRKLSSNADTQYF. Combining the CDR3 with reference TRBV30 and TRBJ2-3 gives the whole variable domain SQTIHQWPATLVQPVGSPLSLECTVEGTSNPNLYWYRQAAGRGLQLLFYSVGIGQISSEVPQNLSASRPQDRQFILSSKKLLLSDSGFYLCAWRKLSSNADTQYFGPGTRLTVL.

The chain joins TRBV4-2 to TRBJ2-7, with unresolved D. The germline CDR1 and CDR2 sequences are LGHNA and YNFKEQ. The V gene lost 1 base and the J gene lost 3 bases, with 13 bases spanning the gap. The CDR3 sequence is 15 residues long. The CDR3 nucleotides read TGTGCCAGCAGCCAAGTTGGTAGTGAGGTCTACGAGCAGTACTTC. It is translated as CASSQVGSEVYEQYF.

The V and J genes are TRBV30 and TRBJ1-5; D is possibly TRBD1 (5 bases). This CDR3 comprises 17 residues. Germline V gene data show CDR1 as GTSNPN and CDR2 as SVGIG (reference sequence). The V gene lost 3 bases and the J gene lost 0 bases, with 18 bases spanning the gap. This chain's CDR3 is CAWSPSGGGYSNQPQHF. The CDR3 bases are TGTGCCTGGAGCCCGTCGGGGGGAGGGTATAGCAATCAGCCCCAGCATTTT.

This chain links TRBV29-1 with TRBJ2-5, with 9 bases lining up with TRBD2. Trimming at V came to 2 bases and at J to 5 bases, leaving 9 bases not matched to a gene. Germline CDR1 reads SQVTM; CDR2 reads ANQGSEA. The CDR3 is made up of 15 amino acids. CDR3 sequence (DNA): TGCAGCGTTGAAAAGGGGGATGGACTAGCGGAGACCCAGTACTTC. Amino acid sequence: CSVEKGDGLAETQYF.

This clone has just a few counts. CDR3 DNA: TGTGCCAGTAACTGGGACAGGGGTGATAGCAATCAGCCCCAGCATTTT. Its translation: CASNWDRGDSNQPQHF. J is TRBJ1-5 and V is TRBV19, with TRBD1 matching 10 bases. This CDR3 has 16 residues. Germline CDR1 and CDR2: LNHDA and SQIVND (reference sequence). V lost 7 bases, J lost 0 bases, and 6 bases stayed unmatched.

A word on this clone: One junction end disagrees with the germline gene, perhaps due to a read error. The chain recombines TRBV9 with TRBJ2-2; weak D call: TRBD1 (6 bases). CDR1 is SGDLS and CDR2 is YYNGEE in the germline V gene. The CDR3 runs to 18 residues. The CDR3 nucleotides read TGTGCCAGCAGCGTAGGGCCCCCGGGACAAGCGAACGCCGGGGAGCTGTTTTTT. It specifies CASSVGPPGQANAGELFF.

The V gene is TRBV7-9, the J gene TRBJ1-2, with a weak D call TRBD1 (6 bases). Germline V lookup: CDR1 SEHNR, CDR2 FQNEAQ (reference sequence). The CDR3 is 12 residues long. Trimming removed 6 bases from V and 6 bases from J, with 11 bases in between. The CDR3 spells CASSTGNDGYTF. As DNA, the CDR3 is TGTGCCAGCAGTACAGGGAACGATGGCTACACCTTC.

Only a few counts were recorded for this clone. This rearrangement joins TRBV29-1 to TRBJ2-2, with 8 bases lining up with TRBD2. The CDR3 runs to 13 residues. Trimming removed 5 bases from V and 7 bases from J; junction bases left unmatched: 6. Germline V gene data show CDR1 as SQVTM and CDR2 as ANQGSEA. The CDR3 reads CSVRAGGSGELFF. In DNA, the CDR3 is TGCAGCGTTCGGGCGGGGGGCAGCGGGGAGCTGTTTTTT.